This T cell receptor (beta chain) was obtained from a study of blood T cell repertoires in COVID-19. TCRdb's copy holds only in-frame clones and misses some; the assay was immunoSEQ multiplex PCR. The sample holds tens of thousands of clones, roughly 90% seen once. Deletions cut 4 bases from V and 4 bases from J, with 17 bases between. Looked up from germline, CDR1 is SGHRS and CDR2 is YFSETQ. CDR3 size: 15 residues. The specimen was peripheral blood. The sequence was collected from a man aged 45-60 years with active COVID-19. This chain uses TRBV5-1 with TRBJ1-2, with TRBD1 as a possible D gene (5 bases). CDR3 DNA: TGCGCCAGCAGCAGCTCGGGGGGAATTGGCTATGGCTACACCTTC. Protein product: CASSSSGGIGYGYTF.